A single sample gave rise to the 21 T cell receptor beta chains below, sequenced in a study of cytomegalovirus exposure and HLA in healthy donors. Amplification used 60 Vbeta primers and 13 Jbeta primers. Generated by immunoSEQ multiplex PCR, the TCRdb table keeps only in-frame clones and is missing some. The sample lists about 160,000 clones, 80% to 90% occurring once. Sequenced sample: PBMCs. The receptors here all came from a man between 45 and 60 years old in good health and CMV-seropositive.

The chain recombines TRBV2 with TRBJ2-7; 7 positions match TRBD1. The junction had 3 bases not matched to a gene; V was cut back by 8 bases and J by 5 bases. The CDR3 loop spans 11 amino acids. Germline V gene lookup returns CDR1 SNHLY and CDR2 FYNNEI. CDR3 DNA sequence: TGTGCCAGCGGCAGGGGGAACGAGCAGTACTTC. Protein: CASGRGNEQYF.

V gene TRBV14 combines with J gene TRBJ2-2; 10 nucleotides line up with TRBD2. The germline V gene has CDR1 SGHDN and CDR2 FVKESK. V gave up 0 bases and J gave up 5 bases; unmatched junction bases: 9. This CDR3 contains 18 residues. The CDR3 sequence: CASSQDSPAGGRTGELFF. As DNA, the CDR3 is TGTGCCAGCAGCCAAGATAGCCCAGCGGGGGGGCGAACCGGGGAGCTGTTTTTT.

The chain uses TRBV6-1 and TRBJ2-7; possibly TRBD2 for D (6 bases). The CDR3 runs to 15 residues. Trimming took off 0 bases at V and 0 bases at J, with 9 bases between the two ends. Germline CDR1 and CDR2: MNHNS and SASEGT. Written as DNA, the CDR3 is TGTGCCAGCAGTGAAGCGGCGGGGAGCTCCTACGAGCAGTACGTC. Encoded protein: CASSEAAGSSYEQYV.

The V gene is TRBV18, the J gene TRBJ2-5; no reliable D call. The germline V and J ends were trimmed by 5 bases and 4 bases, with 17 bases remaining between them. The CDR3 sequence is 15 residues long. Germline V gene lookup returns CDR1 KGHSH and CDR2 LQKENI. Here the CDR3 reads CASSVSSADRETQYF. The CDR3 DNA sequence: TGTGCCAGCTCAGTTTCGAGCGCGGATAGAGAGACCCAGTACTTC.

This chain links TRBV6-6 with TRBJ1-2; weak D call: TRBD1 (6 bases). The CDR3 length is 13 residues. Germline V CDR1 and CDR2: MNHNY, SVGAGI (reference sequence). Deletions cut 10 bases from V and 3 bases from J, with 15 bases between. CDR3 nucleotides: TGTGCCACGGGGGGGGCCTCGGACTATGGCTACACCTTC. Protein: CATGGASDYGYTF.

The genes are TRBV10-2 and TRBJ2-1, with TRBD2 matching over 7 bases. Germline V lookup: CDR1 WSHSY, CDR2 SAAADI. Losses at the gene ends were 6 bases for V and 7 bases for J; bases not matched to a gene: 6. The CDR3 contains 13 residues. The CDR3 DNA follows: TGCGCCAGCAGGTCAGCGGGAACTAATGAGCAGTTCTTC. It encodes CASRSAGTNEQFF.

CDR3 residues: CASSVEGQLNYGYTF. The DNA for the CDR3 is TGTGCCAGCAGCGTAGAGGGACAGCTTAACTATGGCTACACCTTC. V and J are TRBV9 and TRBJ1-2; 7 bases are shared with TRBD1. The CDR3 totals 15 residues. The V segment lost 0 bases and the J segment 1 base; nucleotides outside the gene matches: 3. Germline values: CDR1 SGDLS, CDR2 YYNGEE. Full variable domain (missing parts from reference TRBV9 and TRBJ1-2): DSGVTQTPKHLITATGQRVTLRCSPRSGDLSVYWYQQSLDQGLQFLIQYYNGEERAKGNILERFSAQQFPDLHSELNLSSLELGDSALYFCASSVEGQLNYGYTFGSGTRLTVV.

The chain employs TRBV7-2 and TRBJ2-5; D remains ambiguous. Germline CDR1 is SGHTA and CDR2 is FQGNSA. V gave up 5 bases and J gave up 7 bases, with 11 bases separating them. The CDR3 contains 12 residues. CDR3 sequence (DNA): TGTGCCAGCAGCCCCCAGACGGGGACCCAGTACTTC. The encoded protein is CASSPQTGTQYF.

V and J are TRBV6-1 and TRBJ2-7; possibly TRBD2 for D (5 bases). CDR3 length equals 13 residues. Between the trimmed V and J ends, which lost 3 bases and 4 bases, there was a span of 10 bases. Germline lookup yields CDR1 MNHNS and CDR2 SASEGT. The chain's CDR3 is CASSDGKEYEQYV. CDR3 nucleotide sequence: TGTGCCAGCAGTGACGGGAAGGAGTACGAGCAGTACGTC.

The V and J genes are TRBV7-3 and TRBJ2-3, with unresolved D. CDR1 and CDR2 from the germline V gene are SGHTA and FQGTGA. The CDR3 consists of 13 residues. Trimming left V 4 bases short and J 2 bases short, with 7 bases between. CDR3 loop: CASSSFNTDTQYF. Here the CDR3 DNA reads TGTGCCAGCAGCTCCTTTAACACAGATACGCAGTATTTT.

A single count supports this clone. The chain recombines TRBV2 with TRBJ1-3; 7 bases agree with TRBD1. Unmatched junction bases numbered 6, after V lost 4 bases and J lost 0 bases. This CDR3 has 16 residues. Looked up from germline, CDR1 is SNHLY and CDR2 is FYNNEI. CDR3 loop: CASSGIRDSSGNTIYF. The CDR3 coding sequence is TGTGCCAGCAGTGGTATCCGGGACAGCTCTGGAAACACCATATATTTT. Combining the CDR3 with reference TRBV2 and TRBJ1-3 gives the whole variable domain EPEVTQTPSHQVTQMGQEVILRCVPISNHLYFYWYRQILGQKVEFLVSFYNNEISEKSEIFDDQFSVERPDGSNFTLKIRSTKLEDSAMYFCASSGIRDSSGNTIYFGEGSWLTVV.

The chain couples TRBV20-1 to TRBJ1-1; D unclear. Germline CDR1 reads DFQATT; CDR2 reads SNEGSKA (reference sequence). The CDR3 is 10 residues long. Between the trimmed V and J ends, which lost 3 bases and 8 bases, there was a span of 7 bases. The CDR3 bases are TGCAGTGCTAGGTCGGAGGAAGCTTTCTTT. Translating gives CSARSEEAFF.

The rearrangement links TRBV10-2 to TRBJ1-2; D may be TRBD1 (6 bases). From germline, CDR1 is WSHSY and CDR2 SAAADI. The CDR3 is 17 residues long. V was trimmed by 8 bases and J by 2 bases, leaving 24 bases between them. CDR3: CASHADSTGTPNYGYTF. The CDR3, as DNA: TGCGCCAGCCACGCAGATTCTACAGGGACCCCAAACTATGGCTACACCTTC.

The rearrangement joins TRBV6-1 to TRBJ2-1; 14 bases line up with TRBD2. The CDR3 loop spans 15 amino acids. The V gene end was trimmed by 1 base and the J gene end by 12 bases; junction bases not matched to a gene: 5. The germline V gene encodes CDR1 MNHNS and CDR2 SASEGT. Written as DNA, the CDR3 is TGTGCCAGCAGTGAAGGGGGACTAGCGGGAGACGGGCAGTTCTTC. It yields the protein CASSEGGLAGDGQFF.

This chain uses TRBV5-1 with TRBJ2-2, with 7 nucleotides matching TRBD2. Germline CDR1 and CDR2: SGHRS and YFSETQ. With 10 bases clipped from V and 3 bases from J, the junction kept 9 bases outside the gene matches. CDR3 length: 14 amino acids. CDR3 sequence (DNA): TGCGCCTCATCGGGACGGGGGGACACCGGGGAGCTGTTTTTT. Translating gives CASSGRGDTGELFF.

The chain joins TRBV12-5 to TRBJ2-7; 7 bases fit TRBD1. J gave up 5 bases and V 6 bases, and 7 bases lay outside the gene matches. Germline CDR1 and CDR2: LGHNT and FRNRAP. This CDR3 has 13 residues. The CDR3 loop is CASGPGTVDEQYF. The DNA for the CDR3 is TGTGCTAGTGGCCCCGGGACAGTGGACGAGCAGTACTTC.

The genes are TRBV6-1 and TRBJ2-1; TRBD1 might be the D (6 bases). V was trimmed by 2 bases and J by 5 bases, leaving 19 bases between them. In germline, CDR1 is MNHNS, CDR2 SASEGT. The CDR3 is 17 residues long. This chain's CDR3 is CASSERQARSTHNEQFF. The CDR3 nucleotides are TGTGCCAGCAGTGAACGACAGGCGCGGTCAACCCACAATGAGCAGTTCTTC.

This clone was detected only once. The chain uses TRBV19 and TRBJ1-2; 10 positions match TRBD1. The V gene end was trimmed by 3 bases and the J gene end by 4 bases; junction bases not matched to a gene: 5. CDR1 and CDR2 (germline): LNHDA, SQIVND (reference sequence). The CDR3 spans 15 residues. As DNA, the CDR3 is TGTGCCAGTAGTATCGGGACAGGGGTTCCCTATGGCTACACCTTC. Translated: CASSIGTGVPYGYTF.

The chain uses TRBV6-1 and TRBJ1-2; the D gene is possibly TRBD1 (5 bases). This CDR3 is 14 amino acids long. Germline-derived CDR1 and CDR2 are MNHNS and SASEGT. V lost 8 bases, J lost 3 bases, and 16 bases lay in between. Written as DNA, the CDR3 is TGTGCCAGCCATCGGAGGGGAGTTGACTATGGCTACACCTTC. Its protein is CASHRRGVDYGYTF.

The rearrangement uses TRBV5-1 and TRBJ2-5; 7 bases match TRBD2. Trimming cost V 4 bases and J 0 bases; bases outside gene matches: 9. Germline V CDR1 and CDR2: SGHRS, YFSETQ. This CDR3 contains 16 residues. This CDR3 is CASSPGGSGYQETQYF. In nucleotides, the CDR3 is TGCGCCAGCAGCCCGGGAGGTAGCGGGTACCAAGAGACCCAGTACTTC.

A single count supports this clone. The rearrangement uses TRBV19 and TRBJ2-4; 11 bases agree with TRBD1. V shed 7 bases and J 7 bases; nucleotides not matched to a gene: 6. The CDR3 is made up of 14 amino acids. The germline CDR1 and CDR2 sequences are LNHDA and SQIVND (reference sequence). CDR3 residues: CASTEGTGGNIQYF. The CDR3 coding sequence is TGTGCCAGTACCGAGGGGACAGGGGGGAACATTCAGTACTTC.